The 18 T cell receptor beta chains presented below share a single source sample, sequenced in a study of human T cells and chemical hapten exposure. Stated time point: patch test 2, 6 weeks after DPC sensitization. Described treatment: therapeutic diphenylcyclopropenone sensitization with weekly scalp DPC. TCRdb reanalysed the RACE reads using MiXCR and keeps one entry per CDR3 protein. The sample lists some 81,000 distinct CDR3 sequences; around a tenth were seen once. The specimen comprised whole blood, sampled in connection with sensitization to the hapten diphenylcyclopropenone (DPC). Receptors were obtained from a man aged 18 to 29 with alopecia areata. Some clones in this sample may be carry-over from other donors' samples.

This clonotype appeared once. This rearrangement joins TRBV28 to TRBJ2-2; D gene uncertain. The CDR3 covers 12 residues. Germline lookup yields CDR1 MDHEN and CDR2 SYDVKM. The ends were cut back, 8 bases at V and 1 base at J, with 5 bases in the middle. CDR3 coding DNA: TGTGCCAGCCGAGGGAACACCGGGGAGCTGTTTTTT. Translated, it gives CASRGNTGELFF.

V gene TRBV7-2 combines with J gene TRBJ2-2; D is uncertain. Germline CDR1 SGHTA, CDR2 FQGNSA. This CDR3 region has 15 residues. V was clipped by 4 bases and J by 5 bases, with 14 bases between them. The CDR3 coding sequence is TGTGCCAGCAGCTCTCAAGGTCTTAGGACCGGGGAGCTGTTTTTT. Protein product: CASSSQGLRTGELFF.

A few counts support this clonotype. This chain links TRBV7-2 with TRBJ2-2; D is unresolved. Germline-derived CDR1 and CDR2 are SGHTA and FQGNSA. With 0 bases removed from V and 4 bases from J, the gap between germline ends came to 6 bases. There are 14 residues in the CDR3. The CDR3 loop is CASSLAAPTGELFF. The CDR3, as DNA: TGTGCCAGCAGCTTAGCTGCCCCCACCGGGGAGCTGTTTTTT.

J is TRBJ2-7 and V is TRBV6-6; 7 nucleotides agree with TRBD1. Germline lookup yields CDR1 MNHNY and CDR2 SVGAGI (reference sequence). The V gene end was trimmed by 0 bases and the J gene end by 2 bases; junction bases not matched to a gene: 7. The CDR3 sequence is 16 residues long. The DNA of the CDR3 is TGTGCCAGCAGTTACTCGGGAGACAGGGTAACCTACGAGCAGTACTTC. Its translation is CASSYSGDRVTYEQYF.

The table lists this clonotype with a few counts. V usage is TRBV19 and J usage is TRBJ2-2; possible D gene TRBD2, 5 bases. Germline values: CDR1 LNHDA, CDR2 SQIVND (reference sequence). This CDR3 spans 16 amino acids. The V gene lost 6 bases and the J gene lost 3 bases, with 17 bases spanning the gap. CDR3 in amino acids: CASSPTVLRDTGELFF. The CDR3 coding sequence is TGTGCCAGTAGCCCAACGGTGCTGAGGGACACCGGGGAGCTGTTTTTT.

This clonotype was picked up many times. Sequence at one end of the junction differs from germline and may be a read error. The chain links TRBV6-5 to TRBJ2-7; 9 bases are a match to TRBD1. The CDR3 runs to 14 residues. The V gene's germline CDR1 is MNHEY and CDR2 SVGAGI. The CDR3 spells CASFRDRDSHEQYF. The CDR3 nucleotides read TGTGCCAGCTTCCGGGACAGGGACTCCCACGAGCAGTACTTC.

There are many counts of this clonotype. This chain links TRBV5-1 with TRBJ2-2; maybe TRBD1 (5 bases). CDR1 and CDR2 (germline): SGHRS, YFSETQ. There are 15 residues in the CDR3. V was pared by 1 base and J by 6 bases, with 13 bases between. The CDR3: CASSLTVLGPGELFF. The CDR3 nucleotides read TGCGCCAGCAGCTTGACAGTCCTGGGGCCCGGGGAGCTGTTTTTT.

This clonotype was counted ten times or more. The rearrangement links TRBV12-3 or TRBV12-4 to TRBJ2-2; D gene uncertain. The CDR3 covers 15 residues. The ends were cut back, 3 bases at V and 0 bases at J, with 8 bases in the middle. CDR3: CASSFVLANTGELFF. The CDR3 DNA follows: TGTGCCAGCAGTTTTGTTTTGGCGAACACCGGGGAGCTGTTTTTT.

In its sample, this clonotype was seen a few times. The gene calls are TRBV29-1 and TRBJ1-6; a weak D match, TRBD1 (5 bases). The CDR3 sequence is 14 residues long. Germline loops: CDR1 SQVTM, CDR2 ANQGSEA. Trimming took 1 base from V and 9 from J, leaving 13 bases between them. The DNA for the CDR3 is TGCAGCGTTGAAGTAGGGGCTGTGGGTTCACCCCTCCACTTT. As protein: CSVEVGAVGSPLHF.

The rearrangement joins TRBV3-1 to TRBJ2-3; D call uncertain. Germline V lookup: CDR1 LGHDT, CDR2 YNNKEL (reference sequence). Trimming took off 0 bases at V and 7 bases at J, with 14 bases between the two ends. The CDR3 loop spans 15 amino acids. This CDR3 reads CASSQEEPRRNTQYF. The CDR3 DNA follows: TGTGCCAGCAGCCAAGAAGAGCCCCGGCGGAATACGCAGTATTTT.

This clonotype was recorded a few times. The chain is built from TRBV13 and TRBJ2-3, with TRBD2 as a possible D gene (5 bases). The germline gives CDR1 PRHDT, CDR2 FYEKMQ (reference sequence). This CDR3 has 11 amino acids. V was shortened by 8 bases and J by 10 bases, with 13 bases between the two germline ends. CDR3 loop: CASSGKDAQYF. CDR3 coding DNA: TGTGCCAGCTCCGGGAAGGATGCGCAGTATTTT.

This clonotype was seen at least ten times. The rearrangement joins TRBV12-3 or TRBV12-4 to TRBJ1-2; perhaps TRBD1 as D (6 bases). This CDR3 contains 15 residues. Between the trimmed V and J ends, which lost 6 bases and 4 bases, there was a span of 18 bases. The CDR3 DNA reads TGTGCCAGCAGCCTCCGACAGGCTAGCCGCTATGGCTACACCTTC. Translation gives CASSLRQASRYGYTF.

The J gene is TRBJ1-5, the V gene TRBV9; D gene uncertain. CDR3 size: 14 residues. V was trimmed by 3 bases and J by 4 bases, leaving 11 bases between them. The V gene's germline CDR1 is SGDLS and CDR2 YYNGEE. CDR3 loop: CASSASTHNQPQHF. CDR3 coding DNA: TGTGCCAGCAGCGCTTCTACTCATAATCAGCCCCAGCATTTT.

In this sample, this clonotype turned up many times. The V call is TRBV4-3, the J call TRBJ2-5; D gene unclear. V was clipped by 0 bases and J by 4 bases, with 9 bases between them. In germline, CDR1 is LGHNA, CDR2 YSLEER. The CDR3 extends over 14 amino acids. This chain's CDR3 is CASSQESGSETQYF. The CDR3 coding sequence is TGCGCCAGCAGCCAAGAGAGTGGTTCAGAGACCCAGTACTTC.

This clonotype was picked up many times. The chain links TRBV18 to TRBJ1-1; D may be TRBD1 (5 bases). The germline V and J ends were trimmed by 3 bases and 4 bases, with 15 bases remaining between them. This CDR3 has 15 amino acids. Germline V gene sequence: CDR1 KGHSH, CDR2 LQKENI. The CDR3 sequence is CASSPLGAATTEAFF. Here the CDR3 DNA reads TGTGCCAGCTCACCCCTTGGGGCCGCGACCACTGAAGCTTTCTTT.

This sequence joins TRBV10-1 and TRBJ2-1, with D unresolved. V dropped 0 bases and J dropped 4 bases, with 4 bases sitting between them. This CDR3 has 13 residues. Germline V gene lookup returns CDR1 WNHNN and CDR2 SYGVQD (reference sequence). The CDR3 DNA reads as TGCGCCAGCAGTGAGTCCCGATACAATGAGCAGTTCTTC. Protein: CASSESRYNEQFF.

This clonotype has ten or more counts. The J gene is TRBJ1-5, the V gene TRBV7-6; D remains ambiguous. This CDR3 has 13 residues. V lost 7 bases to trimming and J lost 8 bases, with 15 bases between them. Germline values: CDR1 SGHVS, CDR2 FNYEAQ. The CDR3 DNA sequence: TGTGCCAGCAACCCTGTCTACGTTAAGCCCCAGCATTTT. This encodes CASNPVYVKPQHF.

This chain links TRBV5-1 with TRBJ2-2, with D possibly TRBD1 on 5 matching bases. Per the germline V gene, CDR1 is SGHRS and CDR2 is YFSETQ. There are 14 residues in the CDR3. Trimming took off 2 bases at V and 5 bases at J, with 10 bases between the two ends. As DNA, the CDR3 is TGCGCCAGCAGCTTCAGGGTAGATACCGGGGAGCTGTTTTTT. It yields the protein CASSFRVDTGELFF. Complete variable domain (other parts from reference TRBV5-1 and TRBJ2-2): KAGVTQTPRYLIKTRGQQVTLSCSPISGHRSVSWYQQTPGQGLQFLFEYFSETQRNKGNFPGRFSGRQFSNSRSEMNVSTLELGDSALYLCASSFRVDTGELFFGEGSRLTVL.